The text below deals with one T cell receptor (beta chain). The data stem from a study of blood T cell repertoires in COVID-19. Study background: Specimens from acute and convalescent COVID-19 originated in the United States, Italy and Spain. From T cells, B-cell-depleted T cells, or PBMCs came the material, which was cDNA or gDNA.

Original methodology: Reference gene primer amplification yielded estimated nucleated cell counts. The data were produced by immunoSEQ multiplex PCR, yet TCRdb's version contains in-frame clones alone and is incomplete. The V and J calls and the clone size are those of that table, but D and trimming were determined from the DNA. The sample records some 75,000 clones, 65% to 85% being singletons. Followed longitudinally, the Seattle patients had been enrolled during active infection. V lost 6 bases, J lost 3 bases, and 7 bases stayed unmatched. This CDR3 has 15 amino acids. Germline CDR1 SGDLS, CDR2 YYNGEE.

The sequenced material came from peripheral blood. The chain recombines TRBV9 with TRBJ2-3, with 10 bases matching TRBD2. The clonotype originates from a middle-aged man with COVID-19, enrolled during active disease. CDR3 sequence (DNA): TGTGCCAGCACGGGGGGTAGCGGGAGGACAGATACGCAGTATTTT. Translating it yields CASTGGSGRTDTQYF.